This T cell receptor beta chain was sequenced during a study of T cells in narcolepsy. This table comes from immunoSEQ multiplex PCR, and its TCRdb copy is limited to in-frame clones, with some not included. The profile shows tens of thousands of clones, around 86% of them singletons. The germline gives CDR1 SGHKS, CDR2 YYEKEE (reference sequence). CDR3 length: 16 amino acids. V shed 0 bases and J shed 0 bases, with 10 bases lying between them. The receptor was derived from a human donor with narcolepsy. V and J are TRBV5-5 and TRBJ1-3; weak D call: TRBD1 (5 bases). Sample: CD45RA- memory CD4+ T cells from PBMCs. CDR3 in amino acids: CASSLVPRDSGNTIYF. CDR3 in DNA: TGTGCCAGCAGCTTGGTGCCCAGGGACTCTGGAAACACCATATATTTT. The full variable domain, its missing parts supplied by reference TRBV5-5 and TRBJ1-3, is DAGVTQSPTHLIKTRGQQVTLRCSPISGHKSVSWYQQVLGQGPQFIFQYYEKEERGRGNFPDRFSARQFPNYSSELNVNALLLGDSALYLCASSLVPRDSGNTIYFGEGSWLTVV.